The rows below give T cell receptor beta chains drawn from one sample of a study of blood T cell repertoires in COVID-19. Produced via immunoSEQ multiplex PCR; TCRdb's table is partial and in-frame only. Among tens of thousands of clones listed, around 88% were seen once. Sequenced input: peripheral blood. The receptors shown here come from a man aged 65 to 79 with active or convalescent COVID-19. Each CDR3 is given with its conserved first and last residue. Fields, in order: D gene, V gene, J gene, clone size, CDR3 protein, CDR3 DNA. D genes are given only for firm matches. Clone size appears in some rows only: once, few, many, or a class for an expanded clone.

TRBD1	TRBV7-2	TRBJ2-1	.	CASVLKGADEQFF	TGTGCCAGCGTCCTGAAGGGGGCCGATGAGCAGTTCTTC
TRBD2	TRBV28	TRBJ2-7	.	CASRGTFGRDGQYF	TGTGCCAGCAGGGGCACTTTCGGGAGGGACGGGCAGTACTTC
TRBD2	TRBV15	TRBJ2-5	.	CATKGRLAGETQYF	TGTGCCACCAAAGGACGACTAGCTGGAGAGACCCAGTACTTC
.	TRBV12-3/TRBV12-4	TRBJ2-3	.	CASSSSTDTQYF	TGTGCCAGCAGTTCTAGCACAGATACGCAGTATTTT
TRBD1	TRBV28	TRBJ1-5	.	CASSVLTGADQPQHF	TGTGCCAGCAGTGTATTAACAGGGGCGGACCAGCCCCAGCATTTT
.	TRBV6-5	TRBJ1-5	once	CASNRTPSNQPQHF	TGTGCCAGCAACAGGACACCTAGCAATCAGCCCCAGCATTTT
TRBD1	TRBV28	TRBJ1-5	.	CASSSPTGGDQPQHF	TGTGCCAGCAGTTCGCCGACAGGGGGCGATCAGCCCCAGCATTTT
.	TRBV29-1	TRBJ2-1	.	CSAGWLAEQFF	TGCAGCGCTGGGTGGCTAGCGGAGCAGTTCTTC
TRBD2	TRBV28	TRBJ2-5	.	CASILAGGVGETQYF	TGTGCCAGCATACTAGCGGGAGGGGTGGGAGAGACCCAGTACTTC
TRBD2	TRBV14	TRBJ2-3	.	CASSQVLAGAYTDTQYF	TGTGCCAGCAGCCAAGTACTAGCGGGAGCCTACACAGATACGCAGTATTTT
TRBD2	TRBV7-9	TRBJ2-3	.	CASSLAGGQDTQYF	TGTGCCAGCAGCTTAGCGGGAGGGCAGGATACGCAGTATTTT